The 20 T cell receptor beta chains reported below all come from one sample, sequenced in a study of blood T cell repertoires in COVID-19. Here immunoSEQ multiplex PCR was the method, and the copy in TCRdb shows in-frame clones only, minus some. The sample lists about 100,000 clones, 84% occurring once. Sequenced input: peripheral blood. The source of these receptors is a man aged 40-49 years with active or convalescent COVID-19.

The rearrangement uses TRBV2 and TRBJ1-4, with D possibly TRBD1 on 6 matching bases. The V gene's germline CDR1 is SNHLY and CDR2 FYNNEI. The CDR3 has 14 amino acids. V dropped 8 bases and J dropped 8 bases, with 18 bases sitting between them. The CDR3 loop reads CASELTGSGEKLFF. DNA for the CDR3: TGTGCCAGCGAACTAACAGGGTCGGGGGAAAAACTGTTTTTT.

The chain joins TRBV7-8 to TRBJ1-1, with 8 bases that match TRBD1. This CDR3 has 12 amino acids. Trimming removed 3 bases from V and 8 bases from J; junction bases left unmatched: 2. Looked up from germline, CDR1 is SGHVS and CDR2 is FQNEAQ. CDR3 in amino acids: CASSLDRAEAFF. CDR3 bases: TGTGCCAGCAGCTTGGACAGGGCGGAAGCTTTCTTT.

The CDR3 DNA follows: TGTGCCAGCAGCTTGGAAGGGGTGTGGGCTGAAGCTTTCTTT. Translation: CASSLEGVWAEAFF. J is TRBJ1-1 and V is TRBV7-9, with D possibly being TRBD1 (5 bases). This CDR3 is 14 amino acids long. Germline CDR1 and CDR2: SEHNR and FQNEAQ (reference sequence). Trimming took off 3 bases at V and 6 bases at J, with 14 bases between the two ends.

DNA of the CDR3: TGTGCCAGCAGCTCCGGGACACTCGACACTGAAGCTTTCTTT. Protein product: CASSSGTLDTEAFF. The chain carries TRBV11-2 and TRBJ1-1, with a weak D call TRBD1 (6 bases). The CDR3 has 14 amino acids. Deletions cut 4 bases from V and 3 bases from J, with 12 bases between. Germline V lookup: CDR1 SGHAT, CDR2 FQNNGV.

The chain recombines TRBV5-4 with TRBJ1-3; D is unclear. The CDR3 is made up of 12 amino acids. CDR1 SGHNT and CDR2 YYREEE come from the germline V gene (reference sequence). V was trimmed by 4 bases and J by 0 bases, leaving 2 bases between them. CDR3 sequence reads: CASSLSGNTIYF. DNA of the CDR3: TGTGCCAGCAGCCTCTCTGGAAACACCATATATTTT.

This chain connects TRBV12-3 or TRBV12-4 to TRBJ1-2; 7 bases map to TRBD1. This CDR3 is built from 12 residues. Trimming cost V 6 bases and J 7 bases; bases outside gene matches: 5. CDR3 protein: CASSQTGIGYTF. The CDR3 DNA is TGTGCCAGCAGCCAGACAGGGATTGGCTACACCTTC.

This clone was found a few times. The V call is TRBV11-1, the J call TRBJ2-7; 8 nucleotides agree with TRBD1. The junction had 5 bases not matched to a gene; V was cut back by 0 bases and J by 1 base. The germline gives CDR1 SGHAT, CDR2 FQDESV (reference sequence). The CDR3 has 16 residues. The chain's CDR3 is CASSLATGGGSYEQYF. CDR3 coding DNA: TGTGCCAGCAGCTTAGCAACAGGGGGAGGATCCTACGAGCAGTACTTC.

The gene calls are TRBV19 and TRBJ2-7; 8 nucleotides agree with TRBD1. The V segment lost 5 bases and the J segment 2 bases; nucleotides outside the gene matches: 5. CDR1 is LNHDA, CDR2 SQIVND, per germline (reference sequence). The CDR3 is 14 amino acids. The CDR3 protein is CASSGGQGPYEQYF. As DNA, the CDR3 is TGTGCCAGTAGTGGAGGACAGGGCCCCTACGAGCAGTACTTC.

The chain combines TRBV2 with TRBJ1-4; 7 bases align to TRBD1. This CDR3 has 14 residues. V dropped 3 bases and J dropped 7; count of bases not matched to a gene: 5. Germline V CDR1 and CDR2: SNHLY, FYNNEI. The CDR3 loop reads CASSEQGGFEKLFF. CDR3 DNA sequence: TGTGCCAGCAGTGAGCAGGGGGGATTTGAAAAACTGTTTTTT. The full variable domain, its missing parts supplied by reference TRBV2 and TRBJ1-4, is EPEVTQTPSHQVTQMGQEVILRCVPISNHLYFYWYRQILGQKVEFLVSFYNNEISEKSEIFDDQFSVERPDGSNFTLKIRSTKLEDSAMYFCASSEQGGFEKLFFGSGTQLSVL.

The J gene is TRBJ1-5, the V gene TRBV27; D unresolved. Trimming cost V 3 bases and J 1 base, with 10 bases left between them. The CDR3 has 15 residues. The germline gives CDR1 MNHEY, CDR2 SMNVEV (reference sequence). The CDR3: CASSFSGSSNQPQHF. Here the CDR3 DNA reads TGTGCCAGCAGTTTTTCGGGTTCGAGCAATCAGCCCCAGCATTTT.

This clone showed up just once. The CDR3 loop reads CASSPLDRNYGYTF. The CDR3, as DNA: TGTGCCAGCTCACCCTTGGACAGGAACTATGGCTACACCTTC. V gene TRBV18 combines with J gene TRBJ1-2, with TRBD1 matching over 7 bases. V gave up 3 bases and J gave up 2 bases; unmatched junction bases: 3. Germline V lookup: CDR1 KGHSH, CDR2 LQKENI. The CDR3 loop spans 14 amino acids.

This clone was counted once. The chain joins TRBV2 to TRBJ1-2; TRBD1 matches at 7 bases. This CDR3 is 15 amino acids long. From germline, CDR1 is SNHLY and CDR2 FYNNEI. Trimming at V came to 4 bases and at J to 4 bases, leaving 9 bases not matched to a gene. The CDR3: CASSGAGGGGYGYTF. In nucleotides, the CDR3 is TGTGCCAGCAGTGGGGCAGGGGGAGGAGGCTATGGCTACACCTTC.

The chain carries TRBV27 and TRBJ1-2, with TRBD1 identical over 7 bases. This CDR3 is 13 amino acids long. J lost 5 bases, V lost 6 bases, and 6 bases had no gene match. Germline V gives CDR1 MNHEY, CDR2 SMNVEV (reference sequence). CDR3: CASRGGQAYGYTF. The CDR3 coding sequence is TGTGCCAGCAGGGGAGGACAGGCTTATGGCTACACCTTC.

This sequence joins TRBV3-1 (or the pseudogene TRBV3-2) and TRBJ1-4, with D maybe TRBD1 (6 bases). Trimming removed 0 bases at V and 4 bases at J, with 18 bases between. CDR1 and CDR2 from the germline V gene are LGHDT and YNNKEL (reference sequence). This CDR3 is 18 amino acids long. CDR3: CASSQEPRGTGHNEKLFF. CDR3 DNA sequence: TGTGCCAGCAGCCAAGAGCCCCGCGGTACGGGACATAATGAAAAACTGTTTTTT.

The gene calls are TRBV12-3 or TRBV12-4 and TRBJ2-1, with D tentatively TRBD2 (6 bases). The V end lost 4 bases, the J end lost 10 bases, and 11 bases lay between the germline ends. This CDR3 has 12 residues. The CDR3 DNA is TGTGCCAGCAGTTCCCTTGCGGGGGAGCAGTTCTTC. Its translation is CASSSLAGEQFF.

The chain carries TRBV5-1 and TRBJ2-2, with 10 positions matching TRBD2. Germline trimming cut 2 bases from V and 6 bases from J; bases unmatched to any gene: 7. CDR1 and CDR2 from the germline V gene are SGHRS and YFSETQ. There are 16 residues in the CDR3. The CDR3 DNA sequence: TGCGCCAGCAGCTTTGGCAGCGGGGGGGCCCCCGGGGAGCTGTTTTTT. It codes for CASSFGSGGAPGELFF.

The rearrangement links TRBV7-9 to TRBJ2-7; perhaps TRBD1 as D (6 bases). The CDR3 covers 13 residues. Between the trimmed V and J ends, which lost 3 bases and 6 bases, there was a span of 12 bases. Germline loops: CDR1 SEHNR, CDR2 FQNEAQ (reference sequence). CDR3: CASSLQGFGEQYF. The CDR3 DNA follows: TGTGCCAGCAGCTTGCAGGGGTTCGGCGAGCAGTACTTC.

In its sample, this clone was seen a few times. This sequence joins TRBV5-1 and TRBJ1-6; D may be TRBD1 (6 bases). Germline assignment: CDR1 SGHRS and CDR2 YFSETQ. The V end lost 4 bases, the J end lost 3 bases, and 17 bases lay between the germline ends. The CDR3 runs to 17 residues. CDR3 in amino acids: CASSKSRDTLYNSPLHF. CDR3 nucleotide sequence: TGCGCCAGCAGCAAATCCCGGGACACTCTCTATAATTCACCCCTCCACTTT.

Only one count was recorded for this clone. The chain is built from TRBV2 and TRBJ2-2, with 9 positions matching TRBD1. The CDR3 extends over 15 amino acids. Unmatched junction bases numbered 9, after V lost 9 bases and J lost 4 bases. The germline V gene encodes CDR1 SNHLY and CDR2 FYNNEI. The CDR3 DNA is TGTGCCAGTCTAAGGGGACAGGGAGGCACCGGGGAGCTGTTTTTT. It is translated as CASLRGQGGTGELFF. Filled out from reference TRBV2 and TRBJ2-2, the complete variable domain reads EPEVTQTPSHQVTQMGQEVILRCVPISNHLYFYWYRQILGQKVEFLVSFYNNEISEKSEIFDDQFSVERPDGSNFTLKIRSTKLEDSAMYFCASLRGQGGTGELFFGEGSRLTVL.

This chain connects TRBV7-9 to TRBJ2-1; no clear D. This CDR3 is 14 amino acids long. V was shortened by 8 bases and J by 7 bases, with 18 bases between the two germline ends. CDR1 and CDR2 from the germline V gene are SEHNR and FQNEAQ (reference sequence). The CDR3 region has the DNA TGTGCCAGCGGTTCGGCCTCAGCCGGGAATGAGCAGTTCTTC. Amino acid sequence: CASGSASAGNEQFF.